Listed below are T cell receptor beta chains from one sample, sequenced in a study of shared clonotypes between healthy human individuals. Using immunoSEQ multiplex PCR, the repertoire was profiled, and TCRdb retains in-frame clones only, with some absent. The sample consists of hundreds of thousands of clones, over 65% of them appearing once. Sequencing input: memory CD4+ T cells sorted from blood. These receptors all stem from a woman under 40 in good health. Both conserved end residues are part of each CDR3. The order of the fields is D gene, clone size, J gene, V gene, CDR3 DNA, CDR3 protein. A D gene is named only where the DNA matches it firmly. Where a row states a size, it is once, few, many or the class of an expanded clone; other rows omit it.

D: TRBD1
size: .
J: TRBJ1-3
V: TRBV18
DNA: TGTGCCAGCTCACCACAGGGGGCCGGAAACACCATATATTTT
CDR3: CASSPQGAGNTIYF

D: .
size: .
J: TRBJ2-7
V: TRBV29-1
DNA: TGCATGGCGGTTAACAGGGTCGACGAGCAGTACTTC
CDR3: CMAVNRVDEQYF

D: TRBD2
size: once
J: TRBJ2-5
V: TRBV6-5
DNA: TGTGCCAGCAGTTACTCGATACCTAGCGGTGCGGAGACCCAGTACTTC
CDR3: CASSYSIPSGAETQYF

D: TRBD2
size: few
J: TRBJ2-1
V: TRBV2
DNA: TGTGCCAGCAGTCATCGGACTAGCGGGAAATTTAATGAGCAGTTCTTC
CDR3: CASSHRTSGKFNEQFF

D: TRBD2
size: .
J: TRBJ2-7
V: TRBV7-8
DNA: TGTGCCAGCAGCCGGCGGGAGGGGGGGTCCTACGAGCAGTACTTC
CDR3: CASSRREGGSYEQYF

D: TRBD2
size: .
J: TRBJ2-5
V: TRBV7-2
DNA: TGTGCCAGCAGCAGACTAGCGGCTAGGCGAGAGACCCAGTACTTC
CDR3: CASSRLAARRETQYF

D: TRBD2
size: once
J: TRBJ2-7
V: TRBV5-4
DNA: TGTGCCAGCAGCAATAGACTAGCGGGAAACTACGAGCAGTACTTC
CDR3: CASSNRLAGNYEQYF

D: .
size: .
J: TRBJ1-2
V: TRBV28
DNA: TGTGCCAGCAGAACGACAGGAGATTATGGCTACACCTTC
CDR3: CASRTTGDYGYTF

D: TRBD1
size: .
J: TRBJ1-3
V: TRBV29-1
DNA: TGCAGCGTCTCCGGACAGGGTGGGGGAAACACCATATATTTT
CDR3: CSVSGQGGGNTIYF

D: .
size: few
J: TRBJ1-2
V: TRBV6-1
DNA: TGTGCCAGCAGTGAATACGGGGGGTTGGACTATGGCTACACCTTC
CDR3: CASSEYGGLDYGYTF

D: .
size: .
J: TRBJ2-1
V: TRBV2
DNA: TGTGCCAGCACCGCCGACGAATACAATGAGCAGTTCTTC
CDR3: CASTADEYNEQFF

D: TRBD2
size: .
J: TRBJ2-1
V: TRBV19
DNA: TGTGCCAGTGGACTAGGCCACAATGAGCAGTTCTTC
CDR3: CASGLGHNEQFF

D: .
size: .
J: TRBJ2-3
V: TRBV11-2
DNA: TGTGCCAGCGCCCGTCCGAGCACAGATACGCAGTATTTT
CDR3: CASARPSTDTQYF

D: .
size: .
J: TRBJ1-1
V: TRBV4-1
DNA: TGCGCCAGCAGCCAAAAAACCGGGACTCGGAGGACTGAAGCTTTCTTT
CDR3: CASSQKTGTRRTEAFF

D: .
size: .
J: TRBJ2-1
V: TRBV28
DNA: TGTGCCAGCTGGCGGGGTTGGTCCTACAATGAGCAGTTCTTC
CDR3: CASWRGWSYNEQFF

D: TRBD1
size: many
J: TRBJ1-4
V: TRBV28
DNA: TGTGCCAGCAGTGCGATTCGGGACCGGGACAGGGTTTTTAGGGAAAAACTGTTTTTT
CDR3: CASSAIRDRDRVFREKLFF

D: .
size: few
J: TRBJ1-2
V: TRBV30
DNA: TGTGCCTGGAACGATAGGTGGGGCACTCAGTTCACCTTC
CDR3: CAWNDRWGTQFTF

D: .
size: .
J: TRBJ1-2
V: TRBV5-6
DNA: TGTGCCAGCAGCCCTCCCGGAGGGGGGATCAACTATGGCTACACCTTC
CDR3: CASSPPGGGINYGYTF

D: .
size: .
J: TRBJ1-5
V: TRBV19
DNA: TGTGCCAGTAATAGGGGGGCGGGAAATCAGCCCCAGCATTTT
CDR3: CASNRGAGNQPQHF

D: TRBD2
size: .
J: TRBJ2-1
V: TRBV30
DNA: TGTGCCTGGAGTTCGGCTAGCGGGTACTCCTACAATGAGCAGTTCTTC
CDR3: CAWSSASGYSYNEQFF

D: .
size: .
J: TRBJ2-7
V: TRBV4-1
DNA: TGCGCCAGCAGCCAAGTTGGCCGTCCCTACGAGCAGTACTTC
CDR3: CASSQVGRPYEQYF

D: .
size: .
J: TRBJ1-1
V: TRBV10-3
DNA: TGTGCCACAGGCACGGGGGCCACTGAAGCTTTCTTT
CDR3: CATGTGATEAFF

D: .
size: .
J: TRBJ1-4
V: TRBV18
DNA: TGTGCCAGCTCACGAGCACAAACAGAAAAACTGTTTTTT
CDR3: CASSRAQTEKLFF

D: .
size: few
J: TRBJ1-5
V: TRBV2
DNA: TGTGCCAGCACCGCCATGGAAGGGAATCAGCCCCAGCATTTT
CDR3: CASTAMEGNQPQHF

D: .
size: .
J: TRBJ2-7
V: TRBV6-6
DNA: TGTGCCAGCAGTTATTCGGGGAGATCCTACGAGCAGTACTTC
CDR3: CASSYSGRSYEQYF

D: .
size: .
J: TRBJ1-5
V: TRBV27
DNA: TGTGCCAGCAGGAAATCCTCAGGGGGCAATCAGCCCCAGCATTTT
CDR3: CASRKSSGGNQPQHF

D: .
size: .
J: TRBJ1-3
V: TRBV5-6
DNA: TGTGCCAGCAGCTTGGTAGGGGGCTCTGGAAACACCATATATTTT
CDR3: CASSLVGGSGNTIYF

D: TRBD1
size: .
J: TRBJ2-1
V: TRBV2
DNA: TGTGCCAGCAGTGAAGAGGGGACAGCATACAATGAGCAGTTCTTC
CDR3: CASSEEGTAYNEQFF

D: .
size: few
J: TRBJ2-5
V: TRBV18
DNA: TGTGCCAGCTCACCAGAGTTCCAAGAGACCCAGTACTTC
CDR3: CASSPEFQETQYF

D: TRBD2
size: .
J: TRBJ2-1
V: TRBV2
DNA: TGTGCCAGCAGGTCCTCTAGCGGGAGCGATGAGCAGTTCTTC
CDR3: CASRSSSGSDEQFF

D: TRBD2
size: once
J: TRBJ2-7
V: TRBV10-2
DNA: TGCGCCAGCAGTGAGGGTGGGAGGGCCCTCTACGAGCAGTACTTC
CDR3: CASSEGGRALYEQYF

D: .
size: once
J: TRBJ1-5
V: TRBV12-5
DNA: TGTGCTAGTTCATCGGCGTCTAATCAGCCCCAGCATTTT
CDR3: CASSSASNQPQHF

D: .
size: .
J: TRBJ2-7
V: TRBV27
DNA: TGTGCCAGCAGTTCCACAAACAGGCCGAGCTCCTACGAGCAGTACTTC
CDR3: CASSSTNRPSSYEQYF

D: .
size: .
J: TRBJ2-1
V: TRBV6-5
DNA: TGTGCCAGCAGTTACGACTGGGCAAGCTCCTACAATGAGCAGTTCTTC
CDR3: CASSYDWASSYNEQFF

D: .
size: .
J: TRBJ2-1
V: TRBV5-6
DNA: TGTGCCAGCAGCTTGGGGATCCTAAGCTCCTACAATGAGCAGTTCTTC
CDR3: CASSLGILSSYNEQFF

D: .
size: once
J: TRBJ1-5
V: TRBV6-1
DNA: TGTGCCAGCAGTGAAGCGCTAGTACTCAATCAGCCCCAGCATTTT
CDR3: CASSEALVLNQPQHF

D: .
size: .
J: TRBJ2-2
V: TRBV5-1
DNA: TGCGCCAGCAGCTACAGGGCCTTTAACACCGGGGAGCTGTTTTTT
CDR3: CASSYRAFNTGELFF

D: TRBD2
size: .
J: TRBJ2-3
V: TRBV5-4
DNA: TGTGCCACCCGAAGACTAGCCTCCACAGATACGCAGTATTTT
CDR3: CATRRLASTDTQYF

D: .
size: .
J: TRBJ2-1
V: TRBV11-2
DNA: TGTGCCAGCAGCACACCCTGGACTACCAACTACAATGAGCAGTTCTTC
CDR3: CASSTPWTTNYNEQFF

D: TRBD2
size: .
J: TRBJ2-1
V: TRBV2
DNA: TGTGCCAGCAGTGCTATTAGCGGGAGGAATGAGCAGTTCTTC
CDR3: CASSAISGRNEQFF

D: TRBD2
size: .
J: TRBJ2-3
V: TRBV2
DNA: TGTGCCAGCAGATCTCGGGAGGGGGCAGATACGCAGTATTTT
CDR3: CASRSREGADTQYF

D: TRBD1
size: .
J: TRBJ2-5
V: TRBV27
DNA: TGTGCCAGCAGGATGCAGGGGGTGTCTGAGACCCAGTACTTC
CDR3: CASRMQGVSETQYF

D: .
size: few
J: TRBJ2-2
V: TRBV5-4
DNA: TGTGCCAGCAGCTTCGTTCAGGAAGTCACCGGGGAGCTGTTTTTT
CDR3: CASSFVQEVTGELFF

D: TRBD1
size: few
J: TRBJ1-2
V: TRBV5-1
DNA: TGCGCCAGCAGGGAGAAGGGGACAGGACAAGGCTACACCTTC
CDR3: CASREKGTGQGYTF

D: .
size: .
J: TRBJ2-1
V: TRBV5-1
DNA: TGCGCCAGCAGCTTGGAGGGTCAGGGGCATGAGCAGTTCTTC
CDR3: CASSLEGQGHEQFF

D: TRBD2
size: .
J: TRBJ2-1
V: TRBV7-2
DNA: TGTGCCAGCAGCTCGCTCACACTTATAGCGGGCACCCAGTTCTTC
CDR3: CASSSLTLIAGTQFF

D: .
size: once
J: TRBJ2-7
V: TRBV11-2
DNA: TGTGCCAGCAGCCTTGACAGGATCTACGAGCAGTACTTC
CDR3: CASSLDRIYEQYF

D: .
size: .
J: TRBJ1-4
V: TRBV5-1
DNA: TGCGCCAGCAGCCGGAGGGACCTTGCAACTAATGAAAAACTGTTTTTT
CDR3: CASSRRDLATNEKLFF

D: .
size: .
J: TRBJ2-3
V: TRBV6-1
DNA: TGTGCCAGCAGAGAACGCGCGGACCTAACGGGGACAGATACGCAGTATTTT
CDR3: CASRERADLTGTDTQYF

D: TRBD2
size: .
J: TRBJ2-7
V: TRBV5-1
DNA: TGCGCCAGCAGCGACGGACTAGCGAGCTCCTACGAGCAGTACTTC
CDR3: CASSDGLASSYEQYF

D: .
size: .
J: TRBJ2-3
V: TRBV5-4
DNA: TGTGCCAGCACCCAGCAACAAGACACAGATACGCAGTATTTT
CDR3: CASTQQQDTDTQYF

D: TRBD1
size: once
J: TRBJ1-1
V: TRBV6-4
DNA: TGTGCCAGCAGTCGTACAGGGGATACTGAAGCTTTCTTT
CDR3: CASSRTGDTEAFF

D: TRBD2
size: .
J: TRBJ2-1
V: TRBV2
DNA: TGTGCCAGCAGCAGGACTAGCGGAGCCTACAATGAGCAGTTCTTC
CDR3: CASSRTSGAYNEQFF

D: .
size: .
J: TRBJ1-1
V: TRBV10-1
DNA: TGCGCCAGCAGTGAGGCCCCGGGGAATGAAGCTTTCTTT
CDR3: CASSEAPGNEAFF

D: .
size: few
J: TRBJ1-2
V: TRBV10-3
DNA: TGTGCCATCAGTGAGTCGACCAGTTTAATCTATGGCTACACCTTC
CDR3: CAISESTSLIYGYTF

D: TRBD2
size: .
J: TRBJ2-1
V: TRBV4-1
DNA: TGCGCCAGCAGCCGTCAACTAGCGGCGGACTACAATGAGCAGTTCTTC
CDR3: CASSRQLAADYNEQFF

D: TRBD1
size: .
J: TRBJ2-7
V: TRBV2
DNA: TGTGCCAGCAGTGAGGCCGGGACAGGGTCTCGGGAGCAGTACTTC
CDR3: CASSEAGTGSREQYF

D: .
size: .
J: TRBJ1-3
V: TRBV7-2
DNA: TGTGCCAGCAGCCCCTTTTTGACGGACACCATATATTTT
CDR3: CASSPFLTDTIYF

D: .
size: .
J: TRBJ1-2
V: TRBV28
DNA: TGTGCCAGCAGTACCCGGGACATCCCCCAAGGGGGCTACACCTTC
CDR3: CASSTRDIPQGGYTF